Shown below are 11 T cell receptor beta chains from a single sample sequenced in a study of T cell responses to AZD1222 COVID-19 vaccine. Using immunoSEQ multiplex PCR, the repertoire was profiled, and TCRdb retains in-frame clones only, with some absent. The sample holds more than 50,000 clones; roughly 90% are singletons and the top ten take under 2%. The sample consisted of peripheral blood, taken on day 0 of AZD1222 vaccination. These TCRs come from an adult in good health.

This sequence joins TRBV7-2 and TRBJ2-5, with D unresolved. Between the trimmed V and J ends, which lost 5 bases and 7 bases, there was a span of 20 bases. The CDR3 sequence is 15 residues long. CDR1 is SGHTA, CDR2 FQGNSA, per germline. CDR3 bases: TGTGCCAGCAGCCCGAATACCCGCGGATTAGGGACCCAGTACTTC. It specifies CASSPNTRGLGTQYF.

The chain has TRBV29-1 and TRBJ1-4; D is unclear. Trimming pared 1 base from V and 4 bases from J, leaving 10 bases between. The CDR3 consists of 14 residues. Germline assignment: CDR1 SQVTM and CDR2 ANQGSEA. CDR3: CSVEGEGFNEKLFF. DNA for the CDR3: TGCAGCGTTGAAGGTGAAGGGTTTAATGAAAAACTGTTTTTT.

The chain has TRBV5-1 and TRBJ1-2; D is possibly TRBD1 (5 bases). CDR1 is SGHRS, CDR2 YFSETQ, per germline. Trimming stripped 2 bases from V and 8 bases from J, with 19 bases between. The CDR3 runs to 15 residues. CDR3 sequence: CASSLYSRAGEGYTF. Written as DNA, the CDR3 is TGCGCCAGCAGCTTATACTCCAGGGCAGGAGAAGGCTACACCTTC.

The chain joins TRBV3-1 (or the pseudogene TRBV3-2) to TRBJ2-2, with 12 nucleotides matching TRBD2. V was clipped by 4 bases and J by 6 bases; unmatched bases: 0. Germline loops: CDR1 LGHDT, CDR2 YNNKEL (reference sequence). The CDR3 is 14 residues long. Here the CDR3 DNA reads TGTGCCAGCAGCCGACTAGCGGGAGCCGGGGAGCTGTTTTTT. It encodes CASSRLAGAGELFF.

The chain has TRBV30 and TRBJ1-4; TRBD1 matches at 9 bases. Germline V CDR1 and CDR2: GTSNPN, SVGIG (reference sequence). With 4 bases clipped from V and 3 bases from J, the junction kept 12 bases outside the gene matches. The length of the CDR3 is 17 residues. The CDR3: CAWTSPGQGSSNEKLFF. The DNA of the CDR3 is TGTGCCTGGACTTCTCCGGGACAGGGATCTTCTAATGAAAAACTGTTTTTT.

V gene TRBV27 combines with J gene TRBJ1-2; 7 nucleotides line up with TRBD1. The germline V gene has CDR1 MNHEY and CDR2 SMNVEV (reference sequence). J lost 3 bases, V lost 7 bases, and 8 bases had no gene match. The CDR3 extends over 14 amino acids. In DNA, the CDR3 is TGTGCCAGCAAACTGACAGGGAATCACTATGGCTACACCTTC. Amino acid sequence: CASKLTGNHYGYTF.

The chain has TRBV10-3 and TRBJ1-5, with 10 bases identical to TRBD1. Germline V CDR1 and CDR2: ENHRY, SYGVKD. This CDR3 region has 14 residues. V was clipped by 2 bases and J by 7 bases; unmatched bases: 2. CDR3 residues: CAISEGTGDQPQHF. CDR3 bases: TGTGCCATCAGTGAGGGGACAGGGGACCAGCCCCAGCATTTT.

The chain employs TRBV28 and TRBJ1-6; D call uncertain. Trimming pared 2 bases from V and 8 bases from J, leaving 1 base between. This CDR3 is 11 amino acids long. CDR1 and CDR2 (germline): MDHEN, SYDVKM. In DNA, the CDR3 is TGTGCCAGCAGTTTAGATTCACCCCTCCACTTT. Its protein is CASSLDSPLHF.

The chain joins TRBV6-1 to TRBJ2-3, with D unclear. From germline, CDR1 is MNHNS and CDR2 SASEGT. Trimming removed 0 bases at V and 5 bases at J, with 12 bases between. CDR3 length: 15 residues. The CDR3 DNA reads as TGTGCCAGCAGTGAAGCCGCGAGCCGTCAAGATACGCAGTATTTT. This translates into CASSEAASRQDTQYF.

This rearrangement joins TRBV5-1 to TRBJ1-6; 9 bases are shared with TRBD1. The CDR3 has 14 amino acids. Germline V gene sequence: CDR1 SGHRS, CDR2 YFSETQ. V shed 4 bases, J shed 10 bases, and the junction held 6 bases outside the gene matches. This CDR3 is CASSRGQGSSPLHF. CDR3 nucleotide sequence: TGCGCCAGCAGCCGGGGACAGGGAAGCTCACCCCTCCACTTT. Filled out from reference TRBV5-1 and TRBJ1-6, the complete variable domain reads KAGVTQTPRYLIKTRGQQVTLSCSPISGHRSVSWYQQTPGQGLQFLFEYFSETQRNKGNFPGRFSGRQFSNSRSEMNVSTLELGDSALYLCASSRGQGSSPLHFGNGTRLTVT.

This chain joins TRBV5-1 and TRBJ2-1; tentative D call: TRBD1 (5 bases). The germline V gene has CDR1 SGHRS and CDR2 YFSETQ. V was clipped by 4 bases and J by 5 bases, with 10 bases between them. This CDR3 contains 13 residues. CDR3 amino acids: CASSPQVNNEQFF. Here the CDR3 DNA reads TGCGCCAGCAGCCCACAGGTCAACAATGAGCAGTTCTTC.